These T cell receptor beta chains were read from a single sample in a study of response to subunit inactivated influenza vaccine. TCRdb re-called the RT-PCR reads with MiXCR, one entry per CDR3 protein. The sample contains 530,000 or so distinct CDR3 sequences, around 25% of which appear only once. Specimen: CD4+ T cells sorted from PBMCs, collected around 5 days after vaccination. The receptors derive from a man aged 50-60 years who received an inactivated influenza vaccine. CDR3s include the opening cysteine and the closing phenylalanine or tryptophan. A D gene is named only where the DNA matches it firmly. Part of the rows lack a size; the others show once, few, many or a class for expanded clones.

few	TRBV29-1	TRBJ1-5	.	CSPATGAQSNQPQHF	TGCAGCCCTGCTACGGGGGCGCAAAGCAATCAGCCCCAGCATTTT
.	TRBV5-1	TRBJ2-7	.	CASSSEASYEQYF	TGCGCCAGCAGTTCCGAGGCCTCCTACGAGCAGTACTTC
.	TRBV29-1	TRBJ1-1	TRBD1	CSVEVTGTGDEAFF	TGCAGCGTTGAAGTTACTGGGACAGGGGATGAAGCTTTCTTT
many	TRBV12-3/TRBV12-4	TRBJ2-2	.	CASREGEPGGGELFF	TGTGCCAGCAGAGAGGGGGAACCCGGCGGCGGGGAGCTGTTTTTT
few	TRBV5-8	TRBJ2-3	.	CASMWWSVATDTQYF	TGTGCCAGCATGTGGTGGTCAGTAGCCACAGATACGCAGTATTTT
few	TRBV12-3/TRBV12-4	TRBJ2-3	.	CASSSPWADTQYF	TGTGCCAGCAGTTCTCCTTGGGCAGATACGCAGTATTTT
.	TRBV4-2	TRBJ2-1	.	CASSPQSGAGGWNEQFF	TGTGCCAGCAGCCCCCAAAGCGGGGCAGGGGGCTGGAATGAGCAGTTCTTC
.	TRBV2	TRBJ2-7	.	CASSVGTPSNEQYF	TGTGCCAGCAGTGTCGGGACACCCTCAAACGAGCAGTACTTC
few	TRBV20-1	TRBJ1-5	.	CSAGTGKGNQPQHF	TGCAGTGCAGGAACAGGGAAAGGCAATCAGCCCCAGCATTTT
.	TRBV20-1	TRBJ2-3	.	CSASSLDTQSF	TGCAGTGCTAGTTCCCTAGATACGCAGTCTTTT